A selection of T cell receptor beta chains follows, all from one sample in a study of quantifying T cell responses using KT2 cells. TCRdb re-analysed the UMI-ligation and nested PCR reads in MiXCR, keeping a single row per CDR3 protein. The profile shows tens of thousands of distinct CDR3 sequences, 9% to 15% of them singletons. Sequencing used PBMCs spiked with cells of the T cell clone KT2. Receptor source: a human donor. Each CDR3 is given with its conserved first and last residue. A D gene is named only where the DNA matches it firmly. Size is omitted from some rows. Given values are once, few, many or a class for expanded clones.

CDR3nt	CDR3aa	abundance	d_gene	v_gene	j_gene
TGTGCCAGCAGCCTAGGGCGGGAGGTGGATGAGCAGTTCTTC	CASSLGREVDEQFF	few	TRBD2	TRBV11-2	TRBJ2-1
TGTGCCAGCAGGATCGGAACAGGCAATTCACCCCTCCACTTT	CASRIGTGNSPLHF	many	.	TRBV12-3/TRBV12-4	TRBJ1-6
TGTGCCAGCAGTCCAAAACAGATGAACACTGAAGCTTTCTTT	CASSPKQMNTEAFF	few	.	TRBV6-1	TRBJ1-1
TGTGCCAGCAGCTCAGATACGCAGTATTTT	CASSSDTQYF	.	.	TRBV7-9	TRBJ2-3
TGTGCCAGCAGCTTCTCTATAGAAGGCACAGATACGCAGTATTTT	CASSFSIEGTDTQYF	few	.	TRBV11-2	TRBJ2-3
TGTGCCAGCAGTTTAAGACAGGGGGCGCACGTCGACTTGCGGCCCATTCAGTACTTC	CASSLRQGAHVDLRPIQYF	.	TRBD1	TRBV12-3/TRBV12-4	TRBJ2-4
TGTGCCAGCAGCGTAGTTTCCAGCACAGATACGCAGTATTTT	CASSVVSSTDTQYF	.	.	TRBV9	TRBJ2-3
TGCAGTGCTAGAGATGGTAGCTCAGTACGGACTGAAGCTTTCTTT	CSARDGSSVRTEAFF	many	.	TRBV20-1	TRBJ1-1
TGTGCCAGCACAAAGGACCCGAACACTGAAGCTTTCTTT	CASTKDPNTEAFF	many	.	TRBV6-5	TRBJ1-1
TGTGCCAGCAGTCAGGACGGGAGGAGCTCCTACAATGAGCAGTTCTTC	CASSQDGRSSYNEQFF	few	TRBD2	TRBV6-2/TRBV6-3	TRBJ2-1
TGCAGTGTGGCCGGGACTAGCGGGACCAATGAGCAGTTCTTC	CSVAGTSGTNEQFF	many	TRBD2	TRBV20-1	TRBJ2-1
TGTGCCAGCAGCACGGGACAGGGCTGGCAGCCCCAGCATTTT	CASSTGQGWQPQHF	many	TRBD1	TRBV7-2	TRBJ1-5
TGTGCCAGCAGACCAGGGTCGATCGGGGAGCTGTTTTTT	CASRPGSIGELFF	few	.	TRBV12-3/TRBV12-4	TRBJ2-2
TGTGCCAGCAGCTTAGTGCTGGGGGAAAGGGCCTACGAGCAGTACTTC	CASSLVLGERAYEQYF	.	.	TRBV7-2	TRBJ2-7
TGCAGTGCAAGCTTAGGGGTACGGGGGGGGACGGAAGCTTTCTTT	CSASLGVRGGTEAFF	few	.	TRBV20-1	TRBJ1-1
TGTGCCAGCAGCTTAAGAGCGGGAGGGAACATAGATACGCAGTATTTT	CASSLRAGGNIDTQYF	.	TRBD2	TRBV7-2	TRBJ2-3
TGTGCCAGCAGTTTCAAACAACGAAGTGGCACCGGGGAGCTGTTTTTT	CASSFKQRSGTGELFF	.	.	TRBV27	TRBJ2-2
TGTGCCAGCAGCCCCAACAGGGCCGGTTCCGGAGGCCATCAGCCCCAGCATTTT	CASSPNRAGSGGHQPQHF	.	.	TRBV7-3	TRBJ1-5
TGTGCCTGGAGGCTTAAGGGGACGGCGAACACTGAAGCTTTCTTT	CAWRLKGTANTEAFF	.	.	TRBV30	TRBJ1-1